One T cell receptor beta chain is described in this entry. The antigen remains unidentified. The sample originates from a study of CD8 T cells in ankylosing spondylitis. General study results and limits: Apparently characteristic of ankylosing spondylitis blood was a TCR beta motif (about eight highly homologous variants).

J gave up 1 base and V 5 bases, and 7 bases lay outside the gene matches. The germline V gene encodes CDR1 SGHAT and CDR2 FQNNGV. CDR3 size: 15 residues. One entry per CDR3 protein results from TCRdb running MiXCR on the 5' RACE reads. The sample has about 100,000 distinct CDR3 sequences, 24% seen once. The V call is TRBV11-2, the J call TRBJ2-5; 7 bases line up with TRBD2. This receptor was obtained from a male donor with ankylosing spondylitis. The material sequenced was synovial fluid, either unsorted or a sorted T cell fraction (not recorded which). The CDR3 sequence is CASSPGLSLQETQYF. The CDR3 region has the DNA TGTGCCAGCAGCCCGGGACTAAGCCTCCAAGAGACCCAGTACTTC.